The present T cell receptor beta chain was sequenced within a study of cytomegalovirus exposure and HLA in healthy donors. Study-wide background: Among roughly 180 million T cells, an earlier analysis found around 100 million unique TCR beta sequences.

This CDR3 is 13 amino acids long. The germline V gene encodes CDR1 SEHNR and CDR2 FQNEAQ (reference sequence). In the PCR, 60 Vbeta and 13 Jbeta primers were used. Generated by immunoSEQ multiplex PCR, the TCRdb table keeps only in-frame clones and is missing some. This sample yields tens of thousands of clones, of which about four fifths are seen a single time; 51% belongs to the top ten. Study-wide results and limits: Highly shared sequence variants in one cluster were likely a sequencing artifact.

Concerning this clone itself: The target antigen is unknown.

This chain uses TRBV7-9 with TRBJ2-5, with TRBD1 matching 7 bases. The closer fit of TRBJ2-7 to the DNA end suggests the J call may be wrong. The origin of this receptor is a man aged 45-65 years in good health and CMV-seropositive. Source material: PBMCs. CDR3 amino acids: CASSPRQGYEQYF. CDR3 sequence (DNA): TGTGCCAGCAGCCCCCGACAGGGCTACGAGCAGTACTTC.